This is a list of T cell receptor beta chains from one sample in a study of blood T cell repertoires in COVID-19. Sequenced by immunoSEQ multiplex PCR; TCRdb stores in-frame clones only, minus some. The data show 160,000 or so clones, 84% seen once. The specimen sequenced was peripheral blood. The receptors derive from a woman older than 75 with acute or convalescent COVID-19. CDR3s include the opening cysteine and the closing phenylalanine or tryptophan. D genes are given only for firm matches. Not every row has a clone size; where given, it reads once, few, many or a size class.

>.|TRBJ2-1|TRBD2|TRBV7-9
CASSSSGVEAYNEQFF
TGTGCCAGCAGCTCCAGCGGGGTGGAAGCCTACAATGAGCAGTTCTTC
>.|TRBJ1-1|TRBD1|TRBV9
CASSVVQGPTEAFF
TGTGCCAGCAGCGTAGTACAGGGGCCCACTGAAGCTTTCTTT
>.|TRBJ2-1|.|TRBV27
CASSVIGYNEQFF
TGTGCCAGCAGTGTAATCGGGTACAATGAGCAGTTCTTC
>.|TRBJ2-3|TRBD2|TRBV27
CASSSRALSGGITDTQYF
TGTGCCAGCAGTTCCCGGGCGCTTAGCGGGGGGATCACAGATACGCAGTATTTT
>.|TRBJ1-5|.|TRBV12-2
CASRLDRPGGISYSNQPQHF
TGTGCAAGTCGCTTAGATCGGCCAGGGGGCATATCTTATAGCAATCAGCCCCAGCATTTT
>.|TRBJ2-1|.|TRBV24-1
CATMTPGGGEQFF
TGTGCCACCATGACTCCTGGGGGCGGTGAGCAGTTCTTC
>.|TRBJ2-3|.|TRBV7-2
CASSLMFNTDTQYF
TGTGCCAGCAGCTTAATGTTCAACACGGATACGCAGTATTTT
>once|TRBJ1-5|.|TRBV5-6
CASSKQGRSNQPQHF
TGTGCCAGCAGTAAACAGGGTAGGAGCAATCAGCCCCAGCATTTT
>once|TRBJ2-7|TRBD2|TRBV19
CASSSSGGAREQYF
TGTGCCAGTAGCTCAAGCGGGGGGGCTCGCGAGCAGTACTTC
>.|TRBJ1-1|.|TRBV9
CASSHRLGTEAFF
TGTGCCAGCAGCCATCGACTCGGCACTGAAGCTTTCTTT
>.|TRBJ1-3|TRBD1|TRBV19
CASNLEPFTGGARSGNTIYF
TGTGCCAGTAACCTCGAACCATTTACAGGGGGCGCGAGGTCTGGAAACACCATATATTTT
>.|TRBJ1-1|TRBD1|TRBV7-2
CASSPRQGGAEAFF
TGTGCCAGCAGCCCGAGACAGGGAGGCGCTGAAGCTTTCTTT
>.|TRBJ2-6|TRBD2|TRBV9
CASSTPRTSPSSGANVLTF
TGTGCCAGCAGCACACCAAGGACTAGTCCCAGCTCTGGGGCCAACGTCCTGACTTTC
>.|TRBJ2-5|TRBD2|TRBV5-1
CASSLGGNSGKETQYF
TGCGCCAGCAGCTTGGGGGGTAATAGCGGGAAAGAGACCCAGTACTTC
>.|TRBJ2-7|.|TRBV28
CASSFTEEQYF
TGTGCCAGCAGTTTTACAGAGGAGCAGTACTTC
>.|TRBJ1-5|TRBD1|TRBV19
CASSPGQGAFGNQPQHF
TGTGCCAGTAGTCCCGGACAGGGGGCTTTTGGCAATCAGCCCCAGCATTTT
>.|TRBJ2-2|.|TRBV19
CASSSGELFF
TGTGCCAGTAGTTCGGGGGAGCTGTTTTTT
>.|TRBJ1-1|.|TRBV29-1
CSVDDFSDTEAFF
TGCAGCGTTGACGATTTTTCGGACACTGAAGCTTTCTTT
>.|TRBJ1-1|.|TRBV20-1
CSARRGEAFF
TGCAGTGCTAGAAGAGGGGAAGCTTTCTTT
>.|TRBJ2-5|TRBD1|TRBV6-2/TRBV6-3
CASSYLRQGQETQYF
TGTGCCAGCAGTTACCTGAGACAGGGACAAGAGACCCAGTACTTC
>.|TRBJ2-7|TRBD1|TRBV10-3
CAIGRQGAYSYEQYF
TGTGCCATCGGAAGACAGGGCGCCTATTCCTACGAGCAGTACTTC
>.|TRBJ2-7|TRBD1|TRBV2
CASRGQGLYEQYF
TGTGCCAGCCGGGGACAGGGACTCTACGAGCAGTACTTC
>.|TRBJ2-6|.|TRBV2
CASETGANVLTF
TGTGCCAGTGAGACTGGGGCCAACGTCCTGACTTTC
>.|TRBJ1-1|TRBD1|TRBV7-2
CASSSRQGYTEAFF
TGTGCCAGCAGCTCGAGACAGGGTTACACTGAAGCTTTCTTT
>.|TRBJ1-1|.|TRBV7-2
CASSLGARNTEAFF
TGTGCCAGCAGCCTGGGGGCCCGGAACACTGAAGCTTTCTTT
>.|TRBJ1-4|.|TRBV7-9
CASSLTATNEKLFF
TGTGCCAGCAGCTTGACAGCAACTAATGAAAAACTGTTTTTT
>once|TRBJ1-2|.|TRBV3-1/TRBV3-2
CASSRGEETNYGYTF
TGTGCCAGCAGCCGGGGAGAGGAAACTAACTATGGCTACACCTTC
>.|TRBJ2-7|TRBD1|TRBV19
CASSNRGEQYF
TGTGCCAGTAGTAACAGGGGCGAGCAGTACTTC
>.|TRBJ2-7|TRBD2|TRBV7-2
CASSLPGLDEQYF
TGTGCCAGCAGCTTACCAGGACTAGACGAGCAGTACTTC
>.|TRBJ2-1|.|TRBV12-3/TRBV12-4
CASSFEFGGEQFF
TGTGCCAGCAGTTTTGAGTTCGGCGGCGAGCAGTTCTTC
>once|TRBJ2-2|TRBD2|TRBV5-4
CASSFASGRGTGELFF
TGTGCCAGCAGCTTTGCTAGCGGGAGGGGCACCGGGGAGCTGTTTTTT
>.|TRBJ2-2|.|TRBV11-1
CASSLAAGSNTGELFF
TGTGCCAGCAGCTTAGCGGCGGGGTCGAACACCGGGGAGCTGTTTTTT
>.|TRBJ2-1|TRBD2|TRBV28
CASSLAGGPRNEQFF
TGTGCCAGCAGTTTAGCGGGAGGGCCCAGGAATGAGCAGTTCTTC
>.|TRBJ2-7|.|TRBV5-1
CASSLVGLWEQYF
TGCGCCAGCAGCTTGGTGGGCCTCTGGGAGCAGTACTTC
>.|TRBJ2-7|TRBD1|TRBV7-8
CASSLGQGTYEQYF
TGTGCCAGCAGCTTGGGACAGGGCACCTACGAGCAGTACTTC
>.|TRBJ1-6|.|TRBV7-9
CASSSNNSPLHF
TGTGCCAGCAGCTCAAATAATTCACCCCTCCACTTT
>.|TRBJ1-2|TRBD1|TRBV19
CATRRSPGQVNYGYTF
TGTGCCACCAGACGCTCCCCGGGACAGGTTAACTATGGCTACACCTTC
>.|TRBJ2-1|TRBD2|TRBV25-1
CASGDTSGRGWNEQFF
TGTGCCAGCGGGGACACTAGCGGGAGAGGGTGGAATGAGCAGTTCTTC
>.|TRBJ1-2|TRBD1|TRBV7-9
CASSLVPGGYGYTF
TGTGCCAGCAGCTTGGTCCCAGGGGGATATGGCTACACCTTC
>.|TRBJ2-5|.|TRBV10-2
CASSENGVQETQYF
TGCGCCAGCAGTGAAAATGGAGTCCAAGAGACCCAGTACTTC
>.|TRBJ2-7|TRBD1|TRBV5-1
CASSLGSQTGAVGFYEQYF
TGCGCCAGCAGCTTGGGGAGCCAGACAGGGGCCGTCGGGTTCTACGAGCAGTACTTC
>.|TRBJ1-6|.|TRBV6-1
CASSESQGNSPLHF
TGTGCCAGCAGTGAAAGCCAGGGAAATTCACCCCTCCACTTT
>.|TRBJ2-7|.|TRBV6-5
CASRSFHEQYF
TGTGCCAGCAGGTCGTTCCACGAGCAGTACTTC